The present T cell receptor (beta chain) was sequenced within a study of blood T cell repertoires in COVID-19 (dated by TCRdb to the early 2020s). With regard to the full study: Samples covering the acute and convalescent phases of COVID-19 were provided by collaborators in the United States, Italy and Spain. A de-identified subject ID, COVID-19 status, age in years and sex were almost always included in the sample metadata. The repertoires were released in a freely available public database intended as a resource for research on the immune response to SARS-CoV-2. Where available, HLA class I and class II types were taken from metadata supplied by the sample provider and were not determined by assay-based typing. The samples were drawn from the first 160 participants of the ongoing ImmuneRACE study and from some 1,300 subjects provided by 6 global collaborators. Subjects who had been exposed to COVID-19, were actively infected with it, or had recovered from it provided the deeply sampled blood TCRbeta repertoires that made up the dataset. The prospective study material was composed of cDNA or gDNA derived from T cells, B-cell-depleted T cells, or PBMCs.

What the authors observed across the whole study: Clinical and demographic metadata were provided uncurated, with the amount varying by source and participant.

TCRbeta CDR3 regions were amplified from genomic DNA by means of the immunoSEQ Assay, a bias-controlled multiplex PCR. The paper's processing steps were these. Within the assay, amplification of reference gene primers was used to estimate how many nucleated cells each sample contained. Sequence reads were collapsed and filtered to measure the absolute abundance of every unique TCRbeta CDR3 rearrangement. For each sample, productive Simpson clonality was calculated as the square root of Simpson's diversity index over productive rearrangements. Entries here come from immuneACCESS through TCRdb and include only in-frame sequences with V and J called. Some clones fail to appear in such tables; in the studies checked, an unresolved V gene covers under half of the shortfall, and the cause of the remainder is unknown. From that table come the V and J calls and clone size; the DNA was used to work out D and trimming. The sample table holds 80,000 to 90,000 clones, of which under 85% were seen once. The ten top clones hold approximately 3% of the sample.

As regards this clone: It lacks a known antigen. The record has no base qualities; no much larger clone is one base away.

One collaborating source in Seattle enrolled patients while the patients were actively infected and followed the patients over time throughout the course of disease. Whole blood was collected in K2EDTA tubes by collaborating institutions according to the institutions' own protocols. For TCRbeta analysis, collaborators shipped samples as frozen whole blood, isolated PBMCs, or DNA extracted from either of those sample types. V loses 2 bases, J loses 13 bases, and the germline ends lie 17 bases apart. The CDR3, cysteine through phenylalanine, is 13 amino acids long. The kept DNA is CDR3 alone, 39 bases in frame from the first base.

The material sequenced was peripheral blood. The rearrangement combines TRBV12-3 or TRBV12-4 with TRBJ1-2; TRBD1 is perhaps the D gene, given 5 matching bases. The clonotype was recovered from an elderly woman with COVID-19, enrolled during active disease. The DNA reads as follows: TGTGCCAGCAGTTTAATCTCGGTACAGGTCTCCACCTTC. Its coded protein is CASSLISVQVSTF.